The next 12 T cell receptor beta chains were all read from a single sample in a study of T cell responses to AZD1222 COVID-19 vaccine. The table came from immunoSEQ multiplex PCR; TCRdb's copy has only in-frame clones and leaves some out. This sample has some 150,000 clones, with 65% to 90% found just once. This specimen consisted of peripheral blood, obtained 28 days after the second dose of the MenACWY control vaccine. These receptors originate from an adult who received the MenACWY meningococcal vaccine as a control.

This chain's CDR3 is CASSSSGGLGNTIYF. DNA for the CDR3: TGCGCCAGCAGCTCTTCAGGGGGCCTCGGAAACACCATATATTTT. The rearrangement joins TRBV5-1 to TRBJ1-3; 8 bases map to TRBD1. Germline CDR1 is SGHRS and CDR2 is YFSETQ. The ends lost 3 bases at V and 4 bases at J; junction bases unmatched: 6. This CDR3 spans 15 amino acids.

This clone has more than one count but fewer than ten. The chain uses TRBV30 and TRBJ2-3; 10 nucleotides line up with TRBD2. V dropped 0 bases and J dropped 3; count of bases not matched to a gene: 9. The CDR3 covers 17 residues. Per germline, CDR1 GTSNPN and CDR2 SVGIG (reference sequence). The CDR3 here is CAWSVRAGGPGTDTQYF. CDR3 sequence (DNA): TGTGCCTGGAGTGTCCGAGCGGGAGGGCCGGGGACAGATACGCAGTATTTT.

In DNA form, the CDR3 reads TGTGCCAGCAGTGACAGGGGTGGTCAGCCCCAGCATTTT. This gives the protein CASSDRGGQPQHF. The chain uses TRBV6-4 and TRBJ1-5; tentatively, D is TRBD1 (5 bases). V was trimmed by 2 bases and J by 6 bases, leaving 8 bases between them. CDR1 and CDR2 (germline): MRHNA, SNTAGT. This CDR3 spans 13 amino acids.

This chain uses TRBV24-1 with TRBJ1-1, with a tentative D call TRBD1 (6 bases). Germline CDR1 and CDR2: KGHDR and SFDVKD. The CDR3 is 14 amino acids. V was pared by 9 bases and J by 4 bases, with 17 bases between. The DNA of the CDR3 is TGTGCCACCCGGAGGGGGATAGGAAGCACTGAAGCTTTCTTT. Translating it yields CATRRGIGSTEAFF.

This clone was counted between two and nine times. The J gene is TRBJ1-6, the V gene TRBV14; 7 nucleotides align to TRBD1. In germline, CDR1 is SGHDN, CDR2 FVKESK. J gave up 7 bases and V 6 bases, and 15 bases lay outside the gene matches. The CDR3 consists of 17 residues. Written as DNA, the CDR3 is TGTGCCAGCAGGGACTCGATGGAGGGGGCCTTCAATTCACCCCTCCACTTT. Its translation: CASRDSMEGAFNSPLHF.

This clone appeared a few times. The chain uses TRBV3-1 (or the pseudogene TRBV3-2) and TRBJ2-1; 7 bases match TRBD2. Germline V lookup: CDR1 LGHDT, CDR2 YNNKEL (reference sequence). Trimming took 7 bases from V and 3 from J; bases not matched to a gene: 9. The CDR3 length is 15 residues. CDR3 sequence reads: CASTGGGGNYNEQFF. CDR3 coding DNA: TGTGCCAGCACCGGAGGCGGGGGAAACTACAATGAGCAGTTCTTC.

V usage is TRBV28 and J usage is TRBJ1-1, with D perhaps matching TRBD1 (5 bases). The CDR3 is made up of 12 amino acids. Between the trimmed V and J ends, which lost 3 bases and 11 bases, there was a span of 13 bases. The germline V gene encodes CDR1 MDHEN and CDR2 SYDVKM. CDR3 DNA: TGTGCCAGCAGTTTGACGTTCGGGGGGGCTTTCTTT. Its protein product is CASSLTFGGAFF.

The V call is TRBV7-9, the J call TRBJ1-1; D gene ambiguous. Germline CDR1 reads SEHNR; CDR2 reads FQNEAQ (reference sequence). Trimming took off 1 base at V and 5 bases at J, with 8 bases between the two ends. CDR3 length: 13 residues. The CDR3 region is CASSLVGETEAFF. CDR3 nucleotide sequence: TGTGCCAGCAGCTTAGTAGGAGAGACTGAAGCTTTCTTT. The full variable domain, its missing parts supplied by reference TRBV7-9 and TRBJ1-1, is DTGVSQNPRHKITKRGQNVTFRCDPISEHNRLYWYRQTLGQGPEFLTYFQNEAQLEKSRLLSDRFSAERPKGSFSTLEIQRTEQGDSAMYLCASSLVGETEAFFGQGTRLTVV.

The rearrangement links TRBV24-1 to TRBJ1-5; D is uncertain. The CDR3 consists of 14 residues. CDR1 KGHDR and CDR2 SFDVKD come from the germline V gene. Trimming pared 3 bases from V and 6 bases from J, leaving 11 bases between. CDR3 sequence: CATSDRAGGQPQHF. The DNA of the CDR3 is TGTGCCACCAGTGATAGGGCGGGCGGTCAGCCCCAGCATTTT.

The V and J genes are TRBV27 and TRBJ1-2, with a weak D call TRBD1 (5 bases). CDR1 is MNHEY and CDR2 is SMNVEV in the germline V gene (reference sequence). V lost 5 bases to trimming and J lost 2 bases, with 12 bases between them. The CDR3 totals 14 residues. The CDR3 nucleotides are TGTGCCAGCAGTGCGACCCGGGACAACTATGGCTACACCTTC. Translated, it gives CASSATRDNYGYTF.

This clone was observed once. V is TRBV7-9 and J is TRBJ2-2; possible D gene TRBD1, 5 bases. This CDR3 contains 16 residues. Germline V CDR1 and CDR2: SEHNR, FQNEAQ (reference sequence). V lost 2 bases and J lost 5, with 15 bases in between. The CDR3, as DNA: TGTGCCAGCAGCTTACGGACACCCTCAGGGACCGGGGAGCTGTTTTTT. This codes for CASSLRTPSGTGELFF.

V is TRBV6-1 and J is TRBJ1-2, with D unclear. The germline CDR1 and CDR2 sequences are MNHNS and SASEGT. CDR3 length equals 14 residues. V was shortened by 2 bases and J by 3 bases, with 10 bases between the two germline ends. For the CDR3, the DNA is TGTGCCAGCAGTGAAAATTGGTCAGACTATGGCTACACCTTC. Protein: CASSENWSDYGYTF.